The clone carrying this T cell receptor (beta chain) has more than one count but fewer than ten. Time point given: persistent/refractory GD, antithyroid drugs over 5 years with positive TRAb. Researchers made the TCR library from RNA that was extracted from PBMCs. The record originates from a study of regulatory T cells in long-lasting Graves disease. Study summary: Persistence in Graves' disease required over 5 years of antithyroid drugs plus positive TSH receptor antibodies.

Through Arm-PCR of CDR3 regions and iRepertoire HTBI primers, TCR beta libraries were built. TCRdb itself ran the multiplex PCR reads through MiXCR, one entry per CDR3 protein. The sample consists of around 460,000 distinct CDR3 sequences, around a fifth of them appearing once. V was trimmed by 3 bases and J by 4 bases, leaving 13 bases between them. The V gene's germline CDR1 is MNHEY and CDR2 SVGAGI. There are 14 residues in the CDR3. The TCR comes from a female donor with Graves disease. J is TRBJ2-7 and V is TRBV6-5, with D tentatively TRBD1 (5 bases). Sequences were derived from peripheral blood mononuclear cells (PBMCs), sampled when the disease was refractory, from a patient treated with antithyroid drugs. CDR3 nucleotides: TGTGCCAGCAGTTATGGACAACGAGGATACGAGCAGTACTTC. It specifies CASSYGQRGYEQYF.